This passage covers 21 T cell receptor beta chains from one sample sequenced in a study of human thymus T cells. Libraries were prepared by immunoSEQ multiplex PCR; TCRdb keeps only in-frame clonotypes and omits some of them. The sample yields tens of thousands of clones, roughly 94% seen once. Specimen: blood. These receptors came from a boy in the first two years of life with a congenital heart defect but otherwise immunologically healthy.

This chain joins TRBV5-1 and TRBJ2-7; D is uncertain. V lost 0 bases to trimming and J lost 4 bases, with 2 bases between them. Germline V gene lookup returns CDR1 SGHRS and CDR2 YFSETQ. CDR3 length: 11 residues. The CDR3, as DNA: TGCGCCAGCAGCTTGGGGTACGAGCAGTACTTC. This translates into CASSLGYEQYF.

This clone was picked up one time. The chain is built from TRBV29-1 and TRBJ1-2; perhaps TRBD1 as D (5 bases). CDR1 and CDR2 (germline): SQVTM, ANQGSEA. CDR3 length: 13 amino acids. The V end was cut by 7 bases, the J end by 0 bases, with 12 bases between. In DNA form, the CDR3 reads TGCAGCGGGGGGGAGCAGTCTAACTATGGCTACACCTTC. As protein: CSGGEQSNYGYTF.

J is TRBJ1-2 and V is TRBV7-9, with D hard to call. Trimming stripped 1 base from V and 6 bases from J, with 18 bases between. Germline values: CDR1 SEHNR, CDR2 FQNEAQ (reference sequence). CDR3 length equals 16 residues. CDR3 in amino acids: CASSLERPSLGHGYTF. Written as DNA, the CDR3 is TGTGCCAGCAGCTTAGAAAGACCATCCCTCGGCCATGGCTACACCTTC.

The chain joins TRBV5-1 to TRBJ1-2, with 8 bases identical to TRBD1. The V segment lost 1 base and the J segment 6 bases; nucleotides outside the gene matches: 2. The CDR3 is made up of 13 amino acids. The germline V gene encodes CDR1 SGHRS and CDR2 YFSETQ. CDR3 in amino acids: CASSLRTGHGYTF. In DNA form, the CDR3 reads TGCGCCAGCAGCTTGAGGACAGGGCATGGCTACACCTTC.

This chain connects TRBV28 to TRBJ1-4; D is undetermined. The CDR3 totals 14 residues. CDR1 and CDR2 from the germline V gene are MDHEN and SYDVKM. V lost 6 bases and J 5 bases, leaving 13 bases between the germline ends. CDR3 sequence reads: CASREGPLNEKLFF. As DNA, the CDR3 is TGTGCCAGCAGGGAGGGTCCTCTCAATGAAAAACTGTTTTTT.

This rearrangement joins TRBV4-1 to TRBJ1-2; D perhaps matches TRBD1 (6 bases). V was pared by 3 bases and J by 4 bases, with 12 bases between. Looked up from germline, CDR1 is MGHRA and CDR2 is YSYEKL. The CDR3 sequence is 14 residues long. The CDR3, as DNA: TGCGCCAGCAGCCACAGGCAAGGGGGCTATGGCTACACCTTC. Its translation is CASSHRQGGYGYTF.

In this sample, this clone turned up once. The chain employs TRBV7-2 and TRBJ1-2; D ambiguous. Per the germline V gene, CDR1 is SGHTA and CDR2 is FQGNSA. V was pared by 0 bases and J by 3 bases, with 8 bases between. The CDR3 is made up of 14 amino acids. CDR3 DNA sequence: TGTGCCAGCAGCTTAGCAGGGAGGGACTATGGCTACACCTTC. This sequence encodes CASSLAGRDYGYTF.

The rearrangement links TRBV7-3 to TRBJ2-1; 10 bases agree with TRBD2. CDR1 is SGHTA and CDR2 is FQGTGA in the germline V gene. The V and J ends lost 3 bases and 9 bases, in that order; junction bases with no gene match: 2. The CDR3 is made up of 13 amino acids. The CDR3 protein is CASSFRLAGEQFF. Written as DNA, the CDR3 is TGTGCCAGCAGCTTCCGACTAGCGGGTGAGCAGTTCTTC.

This clone was recorded a few times. The CDR3 here is CASSQVGGENTEAFF. CDR3 in DNA: TGTGCCAGTAGTCAAGTGGGGGGGGAGAACACTGAAGCTTTCTTT. The V call is TRBV19, the J call TRBJ1-1, with a tentative D call TRBD1 (5 bases). Per germline, CDR1 LNHDA and CDR2 SQIVND (reference sequence). V dropped 5 bases and J dropped 1 base, with 14 bases sitting between them. The CDR3 has 15 amino acids.

This rearrangement joins TRBV19 to TRBJ2-2, with a possible D match to TRBD1 (6 bases). Germline V CDR1 and CDR2: LNHDA, SQIVND (reference sequence). V was shortened by 5 bases and J by 6 bases, with 25 bases between the two germline ends. CDR3 length: 18 residues. The CDR3 DNA is TGTGCCAGTAGTCCCGAGTCACTGTGGACAGAGGGGGCCGGGGAGCTGTTTTTT. Protein sequence: CASSPESLWTEGAGELFF.

The J gene is TRBJ2-2, the V gene TRBV5-1, with D perhaps matching TRBD1 (6 bases). Between the trimmed V and J ends, which lost 0 bases and 7 bases, there was a span of 10 bases. The CDR3 contains 14 residues. CDR1 SGHRS and CDR2 YFSETQ come from the germline V gene. Here the CDR3 reads CASSLDRADGELFF. The CDR3 nucleotides are TGCGCCAGCAGCTTGGACAGGGCTGACGGGGAGCTGTTTTTT.

Only one count was recorded for this clone. This chain connects TRBV4-2 to TRBJ1-4, with a weak D call TRBD1 (6 bases). This CDR3 has 14 amino acids. Deletions cut 5 bases from V and 8 bases from J, with 15 bases between. Germline CDR1 LGHNA, CDR2 YNFKEQ. This CDR3 is CASSFGQWGEKLFF. In DNA form, the CDR3 reads TGTGCCAGCAGCTTTGGACAGTGGGGGGAAAAACTGTTTTTT.

The V call is TRBV4-2, the J call TRBJ2-3; perhaps TRBD1 as D (5 bases). Deletions cut 0 bases from V and 7 bases from J, with 14 bases between. Germline-derived CDR1 and CDR2 are LGHNA and YNFKEQ. This CDR3 has 15 amino acids. The CDR3 DNA is TGTGCCAGCAGCCAAGATCAATGGGGCGCGAATACGCAGTATTTT. Amino acids: CASSQDQWGANTQYF.

This clone showed up just once. This chain links TRBV7-9 with TRBJ1-2; D unresolved. Germline V gene sequence: CDR1 SEHNR, CDR2 FQNEAQ (reference sequence). Deletions cut 4 bases from V and 2 bases from J, with 11 bases between. This CDR3 has 14 amino acids. The CDR3 coding sequence is TGTGCCAGCAGCTACGTTCCTGGGAACTATGGCTACACCTTC. The encoded protein is CASSYVPGNYGYTF.

The chain combines TRBV2 with TRBJ2-7; TRBD2 agrees at 7 bases. CDR3 length: 14 amino acids. Per germline, CDR1 SNHLY and CDR2 FYNNEI. V gave up 6 bases and J gave up 1 base; unmatched junction bases: 6. The CDR3 nucleotides are TGTGCCAGCAGCAGCGGGGCCCTTTCCTACGAGCAGTACTTC. Its protein is CASSSGALSYEQYF.

This chain connects TRBV11-1 to TRBJ2-7; D is perhaps TRBD1 (6 bases). Trimming cost V 5 bases and J 3 bases, with 14 bases left between them. This CDR3 has 14 amino acids. Germline-derived CDR1 and CDR2 are SGHAT and FQDESV (reference sequence). The CDR3 is CASSTGTTYYEQYF. The CDR3 DNA reads TGTGCCAGCAGCACCGGGACAACTTACTACGAGCAGTACTTC.

The chain has TRBV28 and TRBJ2-3, with TRBD1 matching over 11 bases. The CDR3 is 15 residues long. Trimming removed 5 bases from V and 4 bases from J; junction bases left unmatched: 5. Germline V CDR1 and CDR2: MDHEN, SYDVKM. For the CDR3, the DNA is TGTGCCAGCAGTGTATCGGGACAGGGGGCAGATACGCAGTATTTT. This translates into CASSVSGQGADTQYF.

This clone was detected a few times. The chain combines TRBV28 with TRBJ1-5; D unclear. V shed 3 bases and J shed 7 bases, with 4 bases lying between them. CDR3 length: 11 residues. Germline V lookup: CDR1 MDHEN, CDR2 SYDVKM. In DNA, the CDR3 is TGTGCCAGCAGTTTGGGCCAGCCCCAGCATTTT. It codes for CASSLGQPQHF. The complete variable domain, with remaining parts taken from reference TRBV28 and TRBJ1-5, reads DVKVTQSSRYLVKRTGEKVFLECVQDMDHENMFWYRQDPGLGLRLIYFSYDVKMKEKGDIPEGYSVSREKKERFSLILESASTNQTSMYLCASSLGQPQHFGDGTRLSIL.

The V call is TRBV7-2, the J call TRBJ2-7; 9 positions agree with TRBD1. After removal of 1 base from V and 3 bases from J, the junction contained 1 base not matched to a gene. The CDR3 extends over 14 amino acids. The germline V gene encodes CDR1 SGHTA and CDR2 FQGNSA. CDR3 in DNA: TGTGCCAGCAGCTTAGGGGACAGGGTCTACGAGCAGTACTTC. This translates into CASSLGDRVYEQYF.

The genes are TRBV9 and TRBJ1-4; D is unresolved. This CDR3 comprises 14 residues. Germline V CDR1 and CDR2: SGDLS, YYNGEE. V lost 4 bases to trimming and J lost 4 bases, with 11 bases between them. This CDR3 is CASSPRRINEKLFF. The CDR3 DNA follows: TGTGCCAGCAGCCCCCGGCGGATTAATGAAAAACTGTTTTTT.

This chain connects TRBV28 to TRBJ1-5; a possible D gene is TRBD1 (6 bases). With 7 bases removed from V and 6 bases from J, the gap between germline ends came to 13 bases. From germline, CDR1 is MDHEN and CDR2 SYDVKM. CDR3 length equals 13 residues. CDR3 nucleotides: TGTGCCAGCACCTGGACAGTGTCTCAGCCCCAGCATTTT. It is translated as CASTWTVSQPQHF. The entire variable domain, with the rest obtained from reference TRBV28 and TRBJ1-5, is as follows: DVKVTQSSRYLVKRTGEKVFLECVQDMDHENMFWYRQDPGLGLRLIYFSYDVKMKEKGDIPEGYSVSREKKERFSLILESASTNQTSMYLCASTWTVSQPQHFGDGTRLSIL.